Listed below are T cell receptor beta chains from one sample, sequenced in a study of shared clonotypes between healthy human individuals. Assay used: immunoSEQ multiplex PCR; TCRdb lists only in-frame clones, some missing. The table lists around 1,100,000 clones, roughly 77% of them singletons. Sequencing input: memory CD4+ T cells from PBMCs. These receptors were taken from a young man in good health. Some clones in this sample may be carry-over from other donors' samples. Both conserved end residues are part of each CDR3.

V gene	J gene	CDR3 protein
TRBV28	TRBJ1-1	CASSLDGNTEAFF
TRBV10-1	TRBJ1-1	CASSEARDRVFFF
TRBV2	TRBJ1-1	CAGRWRSDTEAFF
TRBV9	TRBJ2-2	CASSVGGLTGELFF
TRBV4-1	TRBJ2-1	CASSQEVHGDEQFF
TRBV5-4	TRBJ2-7	CASSSPTVGDEQYF
TRBV2	TRBJ2-1	CASTRQVFNEQFF
TRBV6-6	TRBJ1-5	CASSSRVDQPQHF
TRBV6-5	TRBJ2-5	CASSPQPQETQYF
TRBV5-4	TRBJ2-1	CASSKTSGGEGEQFF
TRBV7-7	TRBJ2-5	CASSLGQEETQYF
TRBV7-9	TRBJ2-3	CASSSLAGGVTDTQYF
TRBV7-9	TRBJ1-4	CASSPPGVLNEKLFF
TRBV14	TRBJ2-2	CASSQSSGRRTGELFF
TRBV5-1	TRBJ2-3	CASSPGGTDTQYF
TRBV7-9	TRBJ2-4	CASSPILMREGRKNIQYF
TRBV6-1	TRBJ1-4	CASSARSDEKLFF
TRBV6-1	TRBJ1-4	CASSERGETNEKLFF
TRBV15	TRBJ1-3	CATSRDRAGATGNTIYF
TRBV6-6	TRBJ2-2	CASSYGGAGELFF
TRBV28	TRBJ2-3	CASSPSTRDTQYF
TRBV4-1	TRBJ1-1	CASSQLPTGGLNTEAFF
TRBV6-9	TRBJ1-2	CASTQGQGAYYGYTF
TRBV4-1	TRBJ2-7	CASSQERRASSYEQYF
TRBV18	TRBJ2-2	CASSPPWRGSNTGELFF
TRBV2	TRBJ2-3	CASAPLGGQRTDTQYF
TRBV28	TRBJ1-2	CASSQGQGTTF
TRBV19	TRBJ1-2	CASTPWGDANYGYTF
TRBV28	TRBJ1-1	CASNPTGRTEAFF
TRBV28	TRBJ1-5	CASSRTGNVQPQHF
TRBV2	TRBJ2-5	CASSAQGDQETQYF
TRBV15	TRBJ2-5	CATSRQGRTQYF
TRBV4-1	TRBJ1-3	CASSQDYPRPGNTIYF
TRBV6-4	TRBJ2-7	CASTARYEQYF
TRBV6-5	TRBJ2-1	CASSHDRAPLNEQFF
TRBV5-4	TRBJ1-2	CASSLARKGDYGYTF
TRBV4-2	TRBJ2-1	CASSQEASSYNEQFF
TRBV9	TRBJ2-3	CASSVEAGGHYTQYF
TRBV25-1	TRBJ2-3	CASSESPWASTDTQYF
TRBV6-1	TRBJ1-1	CASSAWDIPFF
TRBV10-1	TRBJ2-2	CASSADGDANTGELFF
TRBV28	TRBJ1-1	CASRGDGSMNTEAFF
TRBV28	TRBJ2-7	CASLGTGNEQYF
TRBV7-3	TRBJ2-7	CASSLLAGGPYEQYF
TRBV7-9	TRBJ1-1	CASTRGEGTYTEAFF
TRBV28	TRBJ1-2	CASSLSPGTVNYGYTF
TRBV28	TRBJ2-1	CASSLDSYNEQFF
TRBV5-1	TRBJ2-1	CASNGLAGSYSYNEQFF
TRBV18	TRBJ1-3	CASSPDRNSGNTIYF
TRBV28	TRBJ2-3	CASSGITDTQYF
TRBV7-2	TRBJ2-7	CASSEDRGDEQYF
TRBV11-2	TRBJ2-5	CASSLDPGSGRKTQYF
TRBV2	TRBJ2-3	CASSVAEREYF
TRBV7-6	TRBJ2-2	CASSQQRLENTGELFF
TRBV4-2	TRBJ2-3	CASSREQRGSTDTQYF